These 7 T cell receptor beta chains were sequenced from one sample in a study of CD8 T cells in Susac syndrome. Reverse transcription of 0.5 to 1 ug RNA was performed with random hexamers. From the immunoSEQ multiplex PCR reads, TCRdb called clonotypes with MiXCR, one entry per CDR3 protein. The table shows about 120,000 distinct CDR3 sequences, with 96% occurring only once. Sequencing used CD4+ T cells from PBMCs. Every receptor here comes from a human donor with Susac syndrome.

The rearrangement joins TRBV29-1 to TRBJ2-1; 8 bases match TRBD2. Germline values: CDR1 SQVTM, CDR2 ANQGSEA. There are 18 residues in the CDR3. V lost 1 base to trimming and J lost 0 bases; unmatched junction nucleotides: 11. CDR3 residues: CSVEGSTSAASSYNEQFF. DNA for the CDR3: TGCAGCGTTGAAGGGTCGACTAGCGCTGCAAGCTCCTACAATGAGCAGTTCTTC.

The gene calls are TRBV30 and TRBJ2-7; 11 nucleotides line up with TRBD2. V was clipped by 2 bases and J by 3 bases; unmatched bases: 9. Germline assignment: CDR1 GTSNPN and CDR2 SVGIG (reference sequence). This CDR3 has 16 amino acids. CDR3: CAWSHALAGGLYEQYF. The DNA for the CDR3 is TGTGCCTGGAGTCACGCATTAGCGGGAGGGCTCTACGAGCAGTACTTC.

The chain uses TRBV5-4 and TRBJ2-2; tentatively, D is TRBD2 (5 bases). Germline V CDR1 and CDR2: SGHNT, YYREEE (reference sequence). Between the trimmed V and J ends, which lost 3 bases and 6 bases, there was a span of 9 bases. CDR3 length: 13 amino acids. The CDR3 sequence: CASSSPGSGELFF. Written as DNA, the CDR3 is TGTGCCAGCAGCTCGCCGGGGTCCGGGGAGCTGTTTTTT.

The chain carries TRBV29-1 and TRBJ1-3; D gene unclear. Germline CDR1 reads SQVTM; CDR2 reads ANQGSEA. The length of the CDR3 is 13 residues. V lost 3 bases to trimming and J lost 0 bases, with 6 bases between them. In nucleotides, the CDR3 is TGCAGCGTTGAGAGCCGCTCTGGAAACACCATATATTTT. It specifies CSVESRSGNTIYF.

A single count supports this clonotype. V usage is TRBV7-2 and J usage is TRBJ1-4; D is uncertain. This CDR3 is 14 amino acids long. V dropped 5 bases and J dropped 7 bases, with 14 bases sitting between them. Germline CDR1 reads SGHTA; CDR2 reads FQGNSA. For the CDR3, the DNA is TGTGCCAGCAGCCAAGACCCCTGGAGTGAAAAACTGTTTTTT. As protein: CASSQDPWSEKLFF.

Here the CDR3 reads CASSAVSDRGYGYTF. Written as DNA, the CDR3 is TGTGCCAGCAGCGCCGTATCTGACAGGGGCTATGGCTACACCTTC. The rearrangement links TRBV7-8 to TRBJ1-2; 8 bases align to TRBD1. The CDR3 is 15 residues long. The junction had 9 bases not matched to a gene; V was cut back by 5 bases and J by 4 bases. Germline V lookup: CDR1 SGHVS, CDR2 FQNEAQ.

In its sample, this clonotype was seen a few times. This chain connects TRBV18 to TRBJ2-1, with 7 bases fitting TRBD2. Trimming removed 3 bases from V and 1 base from J; junction bases left unmatched: 0. Germline lookup yields CDR1 KGHSH and CDR2 LQKENI. This CDR3 is built from 14 residues. The DNA of the CDR3 is TGTGCCAGCTCACCTAGCGGGTCCTACAATGAGCAGTTCTTC. It translates to CASSPSGSYNEQFF.